This TCR beta chain was found in a study of T cell responses to AZD1222 COVID-19 vaccine. General observations from the study: In all cases, repertoires were sampled only after the peak T cell response. Across spike, vaccine-associated CD4 TCRs were found, dominant at 160-218 and 743-854.

Measured with immunoSEQ multiplex PCR; TCRdb has only the in-frame clones, and not every one. Of about 110,000 clones in the sample, about 85% were seen once. This CDR3 spans 16 amino acids. V lost 5 bases, J lost 6 bases, and 13 bases stayed unmatched. Germline CDR1 and CDR2: MDHEN and SYDVKM. This clone has just one count. Its antigen is not identified. Sequences were derived from peripheral blood, sampled on day 0 of AZD1222 vaccination. V gene TRBV28 combines with J gene TRBJ1-1; 9 positions match TRBD1. The receptor comes from an adult in good health. The CDR3 DNA sequence: TGTGCCAGCAGTCCCGCGATAACAGGGGGCAGGGCTGAAGCTTTCTTT. It encodes CASSPAITGGRAEAFF. Full variable domain (remainder filled in from reference TRBV28 and TRBJ1-1): DVKVTQSSRYLVKRTGEKVFLECVQDMDHENMFWYRQDPGLGLRLIYFSYDVKMKEKGDIPEGYSVSREKKERFSLILESASTNQTSMYLCASSPAITGGRAEAFFGQGTRLTVV.